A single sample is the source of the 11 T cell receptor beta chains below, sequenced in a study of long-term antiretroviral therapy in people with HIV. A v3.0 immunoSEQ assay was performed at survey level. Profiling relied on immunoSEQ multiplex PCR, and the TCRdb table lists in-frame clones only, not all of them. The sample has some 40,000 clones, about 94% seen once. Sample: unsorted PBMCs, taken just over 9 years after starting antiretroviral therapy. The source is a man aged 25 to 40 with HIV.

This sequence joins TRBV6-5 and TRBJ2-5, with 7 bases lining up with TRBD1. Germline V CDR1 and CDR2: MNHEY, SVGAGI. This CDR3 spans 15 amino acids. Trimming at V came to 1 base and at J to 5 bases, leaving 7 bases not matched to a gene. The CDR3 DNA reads TGTGCCAGCAGTTACTATGGGACAGCAGACGAGACCCAGTACTTC. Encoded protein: CASSYYGTADETQYF.

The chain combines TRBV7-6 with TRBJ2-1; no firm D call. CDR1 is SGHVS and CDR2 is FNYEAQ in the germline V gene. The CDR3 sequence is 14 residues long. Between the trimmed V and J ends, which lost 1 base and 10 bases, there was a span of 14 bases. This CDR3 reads CASSLVGPGPEQFF. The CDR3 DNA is TGTGCCAGCAGCTTAGTCGGGCCTGGCCCCGAGCAGTTCTTC.

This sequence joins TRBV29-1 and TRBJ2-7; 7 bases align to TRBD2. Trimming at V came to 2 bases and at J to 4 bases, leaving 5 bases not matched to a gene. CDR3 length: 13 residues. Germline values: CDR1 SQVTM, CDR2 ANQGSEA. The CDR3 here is CSVEKGRGYEQYF. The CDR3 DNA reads TGCAGCGTTGAAAAAGGGAGGGGATACGAGCAGTACTTC.

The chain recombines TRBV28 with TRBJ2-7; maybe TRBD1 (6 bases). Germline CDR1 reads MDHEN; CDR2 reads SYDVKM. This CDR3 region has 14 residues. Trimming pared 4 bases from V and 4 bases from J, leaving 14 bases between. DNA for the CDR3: TGTGCCAGCAGTTCCAGGGGCCCTAGATACGAGCAGTACGTC. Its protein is CASSSRGPRYEQYV.

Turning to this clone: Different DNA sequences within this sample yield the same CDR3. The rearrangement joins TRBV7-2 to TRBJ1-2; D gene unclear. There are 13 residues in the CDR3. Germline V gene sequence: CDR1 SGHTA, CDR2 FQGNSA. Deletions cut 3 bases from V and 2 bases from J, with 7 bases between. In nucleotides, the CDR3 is TGTGCCAGCAGCTTGGCGGGAAACTATGGCTACACCTTC. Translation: CASSLAGNYGYTF.

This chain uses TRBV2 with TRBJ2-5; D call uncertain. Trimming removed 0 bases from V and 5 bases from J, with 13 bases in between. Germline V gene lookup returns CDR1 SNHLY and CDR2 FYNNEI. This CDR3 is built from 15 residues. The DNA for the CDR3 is TGTGCCAGCAGTGAAGCCTCGGCGCGGCGGGAGACCCAGTACTTC. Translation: CASSEASARRETQYF.

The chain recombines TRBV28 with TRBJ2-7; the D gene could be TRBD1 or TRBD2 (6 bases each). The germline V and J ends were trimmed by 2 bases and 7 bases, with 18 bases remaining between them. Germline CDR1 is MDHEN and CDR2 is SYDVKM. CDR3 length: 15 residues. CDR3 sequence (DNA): TGTGCCAGCAGTTTACGCGGGACACTAATAGGAGAGCAGTACTTC. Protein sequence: CASSLRGTLIGEQYF.

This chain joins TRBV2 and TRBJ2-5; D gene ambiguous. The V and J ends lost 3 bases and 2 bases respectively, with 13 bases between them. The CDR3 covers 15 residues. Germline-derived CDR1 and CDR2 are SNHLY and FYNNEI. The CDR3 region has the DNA TGTGCCAGCAGTGACCTGGCTAGGATGCAAGAGACCCAGTACTTC. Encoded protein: CASSDLARMQETQYF.

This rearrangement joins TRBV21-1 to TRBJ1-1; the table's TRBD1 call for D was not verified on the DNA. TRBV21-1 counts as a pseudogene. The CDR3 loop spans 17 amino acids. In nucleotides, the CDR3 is TGTGCCAGCAGCAAAAAGGGACAGGGGAAGGTGAACACTGAAGCTTTCTTT. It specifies CASSKKGQGKVNTEAFF.

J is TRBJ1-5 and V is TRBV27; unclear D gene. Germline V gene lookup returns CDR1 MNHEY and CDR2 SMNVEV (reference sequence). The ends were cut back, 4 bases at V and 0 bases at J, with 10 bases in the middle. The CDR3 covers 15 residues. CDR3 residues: CASSWASGSNQPQHF. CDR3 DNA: TGTGCCAGCAGTTGGGCCTCGGGTAGCAATCAGCCCCAGCATTTT.

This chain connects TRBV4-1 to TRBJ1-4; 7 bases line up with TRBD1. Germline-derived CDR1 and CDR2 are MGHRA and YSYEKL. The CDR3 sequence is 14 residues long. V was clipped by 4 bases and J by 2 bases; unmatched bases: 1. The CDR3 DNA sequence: TGCGCCAGCAGCCCGGGACAGACTAATGAAAAACTGTTTTTT. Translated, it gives CASSPGQTNEKLFF.